This passage covers 2 T cell receptor beta chains from one sample sequenced in a study of glioma-infiltrating T cells after dendritic cell vaccination. Only in-frame clones appear in the TCRdb table, and some are missing; sequencing was by immunoSEQ multiplex PCR. Among tens of thousands of clones listed, 85% were seen once. Sample time point: after dendritic cell vaccination, including at tumor progression/relapse. The material sequenced was blood, taken after dendritic cell vaccination. The receptors were sampled from a human donor with glioblastoma.

V and J are TRBV10-2 and TRBJ1-2; 8 bases match TRBD1. With V trimmed by 3 bases and J by 4 bases, 7 bases remained unmatched. The CDR3 has 15 amino acids. The germline V gene encodes CDR1 WSHSY and CDR2 SAAADI. The CDR3 nucleotides read TGCGCCAGCAGTGAAGGCAGGGGGCTAGGCTATGGCTACACCTTC. It yields the protein CASSEGRGLGYGYTF.

CDR3 in DNA: TGTGCCAGCAGCGTAGGTGGCAGGGATTTCGACGAGCAGTACTTC. The encoded protein is CASSVGGRDFDEQYF. The chain is built from TRBV9 and TRBJ2-7; D perhaps matches TRBD1 (5 bases). CDR1 and CDR2 (germline): SGDLS, YYNGEE. The CDR3 is 15 residues long. Trimming left V 0 bases short and J 5 bases short, with 15 bases between.